Sequencing of this T cell receptor beta chain was carried out in a study of blood T cell repertoires in COVID-19. Study-wide context: Whether acute or convalescent, the COVID-19 samples came from the United States, Italy and Spain.

Trimming cost V 1 base and J 1 base, with 7 bases left between them. Germline lookup yields CDR1 SGHDN and CDR2 FVKESK. This CDR3 has 15 residues. Original processing methods: Amplified reference gene primers provided the basis for estimating nucleated cell counts. Libraries were prepared by immunoSEQ multiplex PCR; TCRdb keeps only in-frame clonotypes and omits some of them. V, J and clone size derive from that table, while D and trimming were established from the DNA sequence. The data show 110,000 to 150,000 clones, 75% to 85% seen once. The sequenced sample consisted of peripheral blood. The chain is built from TRBV14 and TRBJ2-2; D perhaps matches TRBD2 (6 bases). The receptor was isolated from a man aged 65 to 85 who had recovered from COVID-19. The DNA of the CDR3 is TGTGCCAGCAGCCAAGTCGGGAGGAACACCGGGGAGCTGTTTTTT. Its protein is CASSQVGRNTGELFF.